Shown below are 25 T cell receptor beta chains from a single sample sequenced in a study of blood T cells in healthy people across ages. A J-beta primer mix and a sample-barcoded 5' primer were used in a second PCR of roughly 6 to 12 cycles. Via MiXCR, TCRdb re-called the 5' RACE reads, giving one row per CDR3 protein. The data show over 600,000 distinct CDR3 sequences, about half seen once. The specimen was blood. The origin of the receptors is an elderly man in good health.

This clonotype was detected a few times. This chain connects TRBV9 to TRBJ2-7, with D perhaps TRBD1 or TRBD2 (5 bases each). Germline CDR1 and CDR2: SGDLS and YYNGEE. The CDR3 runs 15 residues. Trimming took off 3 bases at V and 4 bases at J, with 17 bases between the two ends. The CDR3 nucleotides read TGTGCCAGCAGCGCCCGGGGAAGTGGGGCTTACGAGCAGTACTTC. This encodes CASSARGSGAYEQYF. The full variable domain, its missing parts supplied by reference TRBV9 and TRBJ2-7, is DSGVTQTPKHLITATGQRVTLRCSPRSGDLSVYWYQQSLDQGLQFLIQYYNGEERAKGNILERFSAQQFPDLHSELNLSSLELGDSALYFCASSARGSGAYEQYFGPGTRLTVT.

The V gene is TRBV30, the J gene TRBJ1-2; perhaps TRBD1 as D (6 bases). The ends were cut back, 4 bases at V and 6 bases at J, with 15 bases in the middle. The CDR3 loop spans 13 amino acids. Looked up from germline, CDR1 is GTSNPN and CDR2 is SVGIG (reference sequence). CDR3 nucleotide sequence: TGTGCCTGGACCCCTAATAGGGGGGATGGCTACACCTTC. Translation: CAWTPNRGDGYTF.

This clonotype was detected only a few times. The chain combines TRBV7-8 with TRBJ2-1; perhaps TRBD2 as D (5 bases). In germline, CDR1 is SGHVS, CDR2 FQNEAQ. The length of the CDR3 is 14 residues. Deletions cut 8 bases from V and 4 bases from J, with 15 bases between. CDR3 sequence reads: CASGERQRYNEQFF. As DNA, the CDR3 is TGTGCCAGCGGGGAGCGGCAGAGATACAATGAGCAGTTCTTC.

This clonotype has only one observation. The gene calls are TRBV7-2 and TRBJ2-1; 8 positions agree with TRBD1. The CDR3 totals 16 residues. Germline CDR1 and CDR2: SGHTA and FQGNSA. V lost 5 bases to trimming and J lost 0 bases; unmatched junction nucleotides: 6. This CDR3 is CASSRTGSGSYNEQFF. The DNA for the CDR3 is TGTGCCAGCAGCCGGACAGGGTCCGGCTCCTACAATGAGCAGTTCTTC.

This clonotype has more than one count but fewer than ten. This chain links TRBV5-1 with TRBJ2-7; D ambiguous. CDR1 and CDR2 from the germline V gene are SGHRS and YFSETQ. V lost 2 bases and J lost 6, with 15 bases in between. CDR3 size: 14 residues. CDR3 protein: CASSLEPLLSEQYF. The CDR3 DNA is TGCGCCAGCAGCTTAGAGCCCCTCTTAAGCGAGCAGTACTTC.

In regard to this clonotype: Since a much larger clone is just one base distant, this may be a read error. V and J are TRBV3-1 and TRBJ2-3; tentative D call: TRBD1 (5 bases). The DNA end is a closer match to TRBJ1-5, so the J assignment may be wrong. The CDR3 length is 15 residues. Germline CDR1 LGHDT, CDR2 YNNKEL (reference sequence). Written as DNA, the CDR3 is TGTGCCAGCAGCCAAGAGGGACTAGCGGCAGATACGCAGCATTTT. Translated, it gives CASSQEGLAADTQHF.

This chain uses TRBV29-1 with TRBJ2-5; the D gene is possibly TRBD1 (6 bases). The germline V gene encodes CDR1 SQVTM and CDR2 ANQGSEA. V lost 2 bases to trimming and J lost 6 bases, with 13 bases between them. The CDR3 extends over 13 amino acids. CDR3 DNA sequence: TGCAGCGTTGAATATACAGGGTTGAAGACCCAGTACTTC. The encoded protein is CSVEYTGLKTQYF.

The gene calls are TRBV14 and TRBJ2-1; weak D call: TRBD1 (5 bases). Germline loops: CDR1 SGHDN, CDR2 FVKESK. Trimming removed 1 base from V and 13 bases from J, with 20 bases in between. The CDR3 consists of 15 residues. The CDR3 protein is CASSQGRQFPQTQFF. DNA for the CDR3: TGTGCCAGCAGCCAAGGGCGACAGTTCCCCCAGACCCAGTTCTTC.

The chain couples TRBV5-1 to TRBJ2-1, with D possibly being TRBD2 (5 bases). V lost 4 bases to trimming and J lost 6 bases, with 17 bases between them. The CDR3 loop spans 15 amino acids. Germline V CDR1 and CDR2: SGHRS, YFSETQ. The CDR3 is CASSPGRPDTNEQFF. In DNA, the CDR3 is TGCGCCAGCAGCCCGGGAAGACCCGACACCAATGAGCAGTTCTTC.

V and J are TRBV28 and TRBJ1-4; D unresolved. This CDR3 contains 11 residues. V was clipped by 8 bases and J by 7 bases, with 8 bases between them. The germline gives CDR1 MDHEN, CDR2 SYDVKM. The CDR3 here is CASGVFEKLFF. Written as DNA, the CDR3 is TGTGCCAGCGGAGTATTTGAAAAACTGTTTTTT.

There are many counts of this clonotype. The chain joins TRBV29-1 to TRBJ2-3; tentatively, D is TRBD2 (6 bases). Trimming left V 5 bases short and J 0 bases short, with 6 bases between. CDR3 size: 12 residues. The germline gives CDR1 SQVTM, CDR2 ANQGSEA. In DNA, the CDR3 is TGCAGCGTTCGGGAGAGCACAGATACGCAGTATTTT. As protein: CSVRESTDTQYF.

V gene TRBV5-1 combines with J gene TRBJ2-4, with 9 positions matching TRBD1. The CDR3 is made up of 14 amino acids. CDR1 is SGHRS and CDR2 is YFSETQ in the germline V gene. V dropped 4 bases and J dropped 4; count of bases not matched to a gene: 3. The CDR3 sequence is CASSAGQGKNIQYF. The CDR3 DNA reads TGCGCCAGCAGCGCCGGACAGGGGAAAAACATTCAGTACTTC.

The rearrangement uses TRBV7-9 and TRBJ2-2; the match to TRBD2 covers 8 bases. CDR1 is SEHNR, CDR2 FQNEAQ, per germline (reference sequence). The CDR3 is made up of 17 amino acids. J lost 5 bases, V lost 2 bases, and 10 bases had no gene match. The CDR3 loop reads CASSLTSGGDGTGELFF. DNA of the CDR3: TGTGCCAGCAGCTTAACTAGCGGTGGAGACGGGACCGGGGAGCTGTTTTTT.

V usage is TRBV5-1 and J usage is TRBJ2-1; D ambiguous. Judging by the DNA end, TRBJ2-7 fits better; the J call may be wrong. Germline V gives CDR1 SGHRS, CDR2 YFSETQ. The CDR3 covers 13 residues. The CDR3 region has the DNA TGCGCCAGCACTCTAGAAATTAGCAATGAGCAGTACTTC. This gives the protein CASTLEISNEQYF.

DNA for the CDR3: TGTGCCAGCACCATCGAAATTGGAAAGACCCAGTACTTC. Amino acids: CASTIEIGKTQYF. The J gene is TRBJ2-5, the V gene TRBV6-1, with unresolved D. This CDR3 comprises 13 residues. Between the trimmed V and J ends, which lost 7 bases and 6 bases, there was a span of 15 bases. CDR1 is MNHNS, CDR2 SASEGT, per germline.

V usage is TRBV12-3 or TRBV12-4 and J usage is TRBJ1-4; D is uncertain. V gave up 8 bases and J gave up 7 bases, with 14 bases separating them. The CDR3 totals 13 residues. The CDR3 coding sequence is TGTGCCAGCTGGAACTATCCGACTGAAAAACTGTTTTTT. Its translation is CASWNYPTEKLFF.

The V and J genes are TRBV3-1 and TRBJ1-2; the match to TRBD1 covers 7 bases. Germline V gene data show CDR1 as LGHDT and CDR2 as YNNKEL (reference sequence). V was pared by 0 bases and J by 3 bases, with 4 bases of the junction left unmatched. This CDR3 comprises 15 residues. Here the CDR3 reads CASSQERRGDYGYTF. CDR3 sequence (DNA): TGTGCCAGCAGCCAAGAGCGCAGGGGGGACTATGGCTACACCTTC.

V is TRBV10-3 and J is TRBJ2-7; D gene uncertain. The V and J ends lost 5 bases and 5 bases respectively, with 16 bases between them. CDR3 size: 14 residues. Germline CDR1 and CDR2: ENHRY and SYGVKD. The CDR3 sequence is CAISPRVEQNEQYF. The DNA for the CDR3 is TGTGCCATCAGTCCTCGGGTCGAACAGAACGAGCAGTACTTC.

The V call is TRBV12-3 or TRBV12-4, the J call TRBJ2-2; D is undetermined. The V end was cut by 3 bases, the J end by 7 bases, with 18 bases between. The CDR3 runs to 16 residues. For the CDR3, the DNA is TGTGCCAGCAGTTTCTTGGCAGACACTTCGGGCGGGGAGCTGTTTTTT. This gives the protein CASSFLADTSGGELFF.

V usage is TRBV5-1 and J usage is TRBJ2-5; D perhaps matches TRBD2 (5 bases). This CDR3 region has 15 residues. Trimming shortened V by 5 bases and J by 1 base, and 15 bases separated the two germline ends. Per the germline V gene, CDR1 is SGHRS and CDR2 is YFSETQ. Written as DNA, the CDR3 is TGCGCCAGCAGACTTCTGGAGGCGGGCCAAGAGACCCAGTACTTC. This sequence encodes CASRLLEAGQETQYF.

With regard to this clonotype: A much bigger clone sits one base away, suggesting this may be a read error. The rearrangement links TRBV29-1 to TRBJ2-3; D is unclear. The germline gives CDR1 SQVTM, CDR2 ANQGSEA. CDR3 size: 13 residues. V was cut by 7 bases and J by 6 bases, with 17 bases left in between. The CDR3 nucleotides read TGCAGCGCCCAGGAGCCCAGTCGGGATACGCAGTATTTT. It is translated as CSAQEPSRDTQYF.

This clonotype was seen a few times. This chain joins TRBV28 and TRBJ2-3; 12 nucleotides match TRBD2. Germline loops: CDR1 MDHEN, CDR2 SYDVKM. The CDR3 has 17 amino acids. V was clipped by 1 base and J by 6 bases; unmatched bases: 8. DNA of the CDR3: TGTGCCAGCAGTTTATCTGGACTAGCGGGAAGTCGGGATACGCAGTATTTT. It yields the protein CASSLSGLAGSRDTQYF.

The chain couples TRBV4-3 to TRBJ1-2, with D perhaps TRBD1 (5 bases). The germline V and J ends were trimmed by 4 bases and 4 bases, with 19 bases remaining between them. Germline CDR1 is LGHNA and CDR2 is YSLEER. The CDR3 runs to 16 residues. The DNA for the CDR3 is TGCGCCAGCAGCCGAACAACACAACAGGATTCCTATGGCTACACCTTC. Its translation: CASSRTTQQDSYGYTF.

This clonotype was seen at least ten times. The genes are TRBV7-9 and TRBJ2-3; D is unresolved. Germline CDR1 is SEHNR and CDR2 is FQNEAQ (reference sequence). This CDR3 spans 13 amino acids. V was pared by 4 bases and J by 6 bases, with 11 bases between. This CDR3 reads CASSSERWDTQYF. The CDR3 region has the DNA TGTGCCAGCAGCTCCGAACGGTGGGATACGCAGTATTTT.

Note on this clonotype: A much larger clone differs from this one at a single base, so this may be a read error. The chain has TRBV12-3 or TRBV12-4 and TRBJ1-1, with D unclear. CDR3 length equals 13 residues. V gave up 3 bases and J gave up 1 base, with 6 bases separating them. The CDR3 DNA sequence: TGTGCCAGCAGTTTTGGATGGAACACTGAAGCTTTCTTT. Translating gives CASSFGWNTEAFF.